A single sample gave rise to the 21 T cell receptor beta chains below, sequenced in a study of high-grade serous ovarian cancer treatment subgroups. The repertoire was sequenced with immunoSEQ multiplex PCR; TCRdb's copy has only in-frame clones and lacks some. The sample holds about 12,000 clones, 88% seen once. The tumor samples were collected prior to definitive surgery or chemotherapy. Sequencing was performed on tumor tissue. These receptors all stem from a human donor with high-grade serous ovarian cancer.

The chain employs TRBV27 and TRBJ1-6; the D is unclear. CDR1 MNHEY and CDR2 SMNVEV come from the germline V gene (reference sequence). The CDR3 runs 17 residues. The ends were cut back, 5 bases at V and 0 bases at J, with 14 bases in the middle. The CDR3 DNA follows: TGTGCCAGCAGTCCCCGAAGTATTAGCTCCTATAATTCACCCCTCCACTTT. The encoded protein is CASSPRSISSYNSPLHF.

The chain joins TRBV4-3 to TRBJ2-2; no reliable D call. Germline V gives CDR1 LGHNA, CDR2 YSLEER. The CDR3 totals 14 residues. The germline V and J ends were trimmed by 1 base and 7 bases, with 10 bases remaining between them. The CDR3 DNA is TGCGCCAGCAGCCAAGGCGCTTGGATCGGGGAGCTGTTTTTT. Amino acids: CASSQGAWIGELFF.

This sequence joins TRBV15 and TRBJ2-5; D unresolved. Trimming took off 0 bases at V and 12 bases at J, with 11 bases between the two ends. The CDR3 totals 12 residues. The germline CDR1 and CDR2 sequences are LNHNV and YYDKDF (reference sequence). In DNA, the CDR3 is TGTGCCACCAGCAGAGATCGGCGATTCGAGTACTTC. Protein: CATSRDRRFEYF.

The sample holds one count of this clone. The rearrangement links TRBV7-9 to TRBJ2-5; TRBD2 agrees at 7 bases. Germline V CDR1 and CDR2: SEHNR, FQNEAQ (reference sequence). This CDR3 has 16 residues. The junction had 12 bases not matched to a gene; V was cut back by 5 bases and J by 3 bases. CDR3 residues: CASSLDLRGREETQYF. The CDR3 DNA sequence: TGTGCCAGCAGCCTAGACCTCCGGGGGAGGGAAGAGACCCAGTACTTC.

V is TRBV28 and J is TRBJ1-3; 8 bases map to TRBD1. Looked up from germline, CDR1 is MDHEN and CDR2 is SYDVKM. The length of the CDR3 is 12 residues. Unmatched junction bases numbered 4, after V lost 6 bases and J lost 9 bases. CDR3 region: CASRDRVGTIYF. For the CDR3, the DNA is TGTGCCAGCAGGGACAGGGTAGGCACCATATATTTT.

The CDR3 DNA sequence: TGCGCCAGCAGCCCCCGGGGTTATAATTCACCCCTCCACTTT. Amino acid sequence: CASSPRGYNSPLHF. The gene calls are TRBV4-1 and TRBJ1-6; D remains ambiguous. V lost 4 bases to trimming and J lost 4 bases, with 8 bases between them. The CDR3 spans 14 residues. Germline CDR1 reads MGHRA; CDR2 reads YSYEKL.

This clone was counted a few times. The genes are TRBV10-1 and TRBJ2-7; D not resolved. Germline V lookup: CDR1 WNHNN, CDR2 SYGVQD (reference sequence). V lost 3 bases and J 0 bases, leaving 3 bases between the germline ends. The CDR3 is made up of 12 amino acids. The DNA of the CDR3 is TGCGCCAGCAGTGAATACTCCTACGAGCAGTACTTC. This translates into CASSEYSYEQYF.

The V and J genes are TRBV7-9 and TRBJ1-4; D is unresolved. The CDR3 length is 14 residues. Germline CDR1 is SEHNR and CDR2 is FQNEAQ (reference sequence). Trimming took 3 bases from V and 0 from J, leaving 5 bases between them. The CDR3 sequence: CASSFGATNEKLFF. For the CDR3, the DNA is TGTGCCAGCAGCTTCGGCGCAACTAATGAAAAACTGTTTTTT.

This clone was seen just once. Likely a read error: the CDR3 ends without its conserved phenylalanine or tryptophan. The chain recombines TRBV30 with TRBJ1-1; D is unresolved. CDR1 is GTSNPN and CDR2 is SVGIG in the germline V gene (reference sequence). Deletions cut 3 bases from V and 1 base from J, with 6 bases between. The CDR3 has 12 amino acids. For the CDR3, the DNA is TGTGCCTGGAGCCCAGGGAACACTGAAGCTTTCCTT. Its translation: CAWSPGNTEAFL.

The V and J genes are TRBV4-2 and TRBJ1-2; the match to TRBD1 covers 7 bases. The V segment lost 0 bases and the J segment 8 bases; nucleotides outside the gene matches: 12. CDR1 and CDR2 from the germline V gene are LGHNA and YNFKEQ. This CDR3 contains 16 residues. CDR3 protein: CASSQDPGRGHGGYTF. CDR3 DNA: TGTGCCAGCAGCCAAGATCCCGGGAGGGGGCATGGAGGCTACACCTTC.

This clone was found a few times. Different DNA sequences within this sample yield the same CDR3. The V and J genes are TRBV30 and TRBJ1-2; unclear D gene. This CDR3 contains 13 residues. Germline V gene data show CDR1 as GTSNPN and CDR2 as SVGIG (reference sequence). The V end lost 2 bases, the J end lost 8 bases, and 15 bases lay between the germline ends. CDR3 coding DNA: TGTGCCTGGAGTCTGTATTACTTAGGGGGCTACACCTTC. Translation gives CAWSLYYLGGYTF. Supplemented by reference TRBV30 and TRBJ1-2, the full variable domain reads SQTIHQWPATLVQPVGSPLSLECTVEGTSNPNLYWYRQAAGRGLQLLFYSVGIGQISSEVPQNLSASRPQDRQFILSSKKLLLSDSGFYLCAWSLYYLGGYTFGSGTRLTVV.

The chain joins TRBV7-6 to TRBJ1-6, with 10 bases that match TRBD1. This CDR3 contains 15 residues. CDR1 is SGHVS, CDR2 FNYEAQ, per germline. Trimming took 6 bases from V and 9 from J; bases not matched to a gene: 8. The CDR3 sequence is CASSLQGQGRSPLHF. The CDR3 coding sequence is TGTGCCAGCAGTTTACAGGGACAGGGGCGTTCACCCCTCCACTTT.

This chain links TRBV7-9 with TRBJ1-1; D gene uncertain. The V gene lost 6 bases and the J gene lost 11 bases, with 19 bases spanning the gap. The CDR3 loop spans 13 amino acids. Looked up from germline, CDR1 is SEHNR and CDR2 is FQNEAQ (reference sequence). The DNA for the CDR3 is TGTGCCAGCAGTCTGGTTGAATTCGGGTGGGCTTTCTTT. Protein: CASSLVEFGWAFF.

V is TRBV28 and J is TRBJ2-4, with 8 bases identical to TRBD1. Per the germline V gene, CDR1 is MDHEN and CDR2 is SYDVKM. Germline trimming cut 6 bases from V and 0 bases from J; bases unmatched to any gene: 4. This CDR3 is built from 15 residues. The CDR3 sequence is CASSLDRAAKNIQYF. Here the CDR3 DNA reads TGTGCCAGCAGCCTGGACAGGGCAGCCAAAAACATTCAGTACTTC.

The V and J genes are TRBV5-6 and TRBJ2-7; D may be TRBD1 (6 bases). Germline V gene data show CDR1 as SGHDT and CDR2 as YYEEEE. CDR3 size: 14 residues. Trimming cost V 4 bases and J 3 bases, with 14 bases left between them. The CDR3 DNA reads TGTGCCAGCAGCCGGGACAAGAGCATCTACGAGCAGTACTTC. Amino acid sequence: CASSRDKSIYEQYF. The variable domain in full, with the rest retrieved from reference TRBV5-6 and TRBJ2-7, is DAGVTQSPTHLIKTRGQQVTLRCSPKSGHDTVSWYQQALGQGPQFIFQYYEEEERQRGNFPDRFSGHQFPNYSSELNVNALLLGDSALYLCASSRDKSIYEQYFGPGTRLTVT.

This chain links TRBV29-1 with TRBJ1-2, with a tentative D call TRBD1 (6 bases). Germline assignment: CDR1 SQVTM and CDR2 ANQGSEA. The CDR3 has 13 amino acids. Trimming removed 2 bases from V and 4 bases from J, with 11 bases in between. In nucleotides, the CDR3 is TGCAGCGTTGAAACAGGGAACGGCTATGGCTACACCTTC. Protein product: CSVETGNGYGYTF.

This chain connects TRBV23-1 to TRBJ2-7; maybe TRBD2 (6 bases). TRBV23-1 is an open reading frame, and its role is uncertain. The V end lost 0 bases, the J end lost 0 bases, and 21 bases lay between the germline ends. The CDR3 has 19 amino acids. The chain's CDR3 is CASSQSRGSKALSSYEQYV. As DNA, the CDR3 is TGCGCCAGCAGTCAATCCCGGGGGTCGAAGGCGCTCAGCTCCTACGAGCAGTACGTC.

This chain uses TRBV7-6 with TRBJ2-5; TRBD2 matches at 10 bases. This CDR3 is built from 16 residues. The trim removed 4 bases at V and 8 bases at J, leaving 13 bases unmatched. In germline, CDR1 is SGHVS, CDR2 FNYEAQ. CDR3 sequence reads: CASSSTGPSGGATQYF. The DNA of the CDR3 is TGTGCCAGCAGCTCTACGGGCCCCAGCGGGGGGGCTACCCAGTACTTC.

This sequence joins TRBV19 and TRBJ2-1; D gene ambiguous. Germline values: CDR1 LNHDA, CDR2 SQIVND (reference sequence). V lost 5 bases to trimming and J lost 2 bases, with 19 bases between them. This CDR3 has 17 amino acids. The CDR3 here is CASSPIVTYIPYNEQFF. The CDR3 DNA reads as TGTGCCAGTAGTCCCATCGTGACGTATATTCCCTACAATGAGCAGTTCTTC.

This chain joins TRBV11-2 and TRBJ2-3; no reliable D call. V lost 1 base and J 8 bases, leaving 19 bases between the germline ends. Per the germline V gene, CDR1 is SGHAT and CDR2 is FQNNGV. The CDR3 sequence is 16 residues long. As DNA, the CDR3 is TGTGCCAGCAGCTTAGCCCAGACGGCTACCTCTGGTACGCAGTATTTT. Translating gives CASSLAQTATSGTQYF.

The gene calls are TRBV5-4 and TRBJ2-3, with TRBD2 matching 7 bases. After removal of 5 bases from V and 2 bases from J, the junction contained 5 bases not matched to a gene. Germline loops: CDR1 SGHNT, CDR2 YYREEE (reference sequence). The CDR3 spans 14 residues. This chain's CDR3 is CASRNGRHTDTQYF. The CDR3 DNA reads TGTGCCAGCAGAAACGGGAGGCACACAGATACGCAGTATTTT.